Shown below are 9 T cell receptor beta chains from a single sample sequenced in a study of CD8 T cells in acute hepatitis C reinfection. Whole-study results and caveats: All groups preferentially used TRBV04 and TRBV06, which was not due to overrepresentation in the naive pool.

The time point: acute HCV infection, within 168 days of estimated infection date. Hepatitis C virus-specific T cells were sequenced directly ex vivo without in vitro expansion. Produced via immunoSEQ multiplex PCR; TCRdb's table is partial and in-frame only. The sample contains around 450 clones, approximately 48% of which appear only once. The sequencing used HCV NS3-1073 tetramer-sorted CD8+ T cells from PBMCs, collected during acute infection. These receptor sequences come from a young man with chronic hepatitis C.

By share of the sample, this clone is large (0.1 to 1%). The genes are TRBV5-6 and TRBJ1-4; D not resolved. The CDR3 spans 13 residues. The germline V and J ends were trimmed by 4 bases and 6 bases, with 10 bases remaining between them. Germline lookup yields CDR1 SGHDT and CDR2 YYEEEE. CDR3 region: CASSPARDEKLFF. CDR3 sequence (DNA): TGTGCCAGCAGCCCAGCAAGAGATGAAAAACTGTTTTTT.

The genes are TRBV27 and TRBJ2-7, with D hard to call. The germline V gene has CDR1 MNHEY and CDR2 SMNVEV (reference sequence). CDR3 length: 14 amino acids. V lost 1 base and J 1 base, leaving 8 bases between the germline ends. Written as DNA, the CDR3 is TGTGCCAGCAGTTTATTCGTACAGTCCTACGAGCAGTACTTC. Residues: CASSLFVQSYEQYF.

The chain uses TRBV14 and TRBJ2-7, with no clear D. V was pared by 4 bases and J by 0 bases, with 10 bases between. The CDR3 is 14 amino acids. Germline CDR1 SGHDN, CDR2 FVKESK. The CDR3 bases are TGTGCCAGCAGCCCACCAGACAACTCCTACGAGCAGTACTTC. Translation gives CASSPPDNSYEQYF.

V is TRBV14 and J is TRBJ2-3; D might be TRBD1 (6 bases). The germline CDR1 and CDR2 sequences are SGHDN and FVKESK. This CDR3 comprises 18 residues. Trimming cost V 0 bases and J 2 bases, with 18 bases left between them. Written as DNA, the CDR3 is TGTGCCAGCAGCCAAGATGGCCACAATGGGGGCTACACAGATACGCAGTATTTT. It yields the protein CASSQDGHNGGYTDTQYF. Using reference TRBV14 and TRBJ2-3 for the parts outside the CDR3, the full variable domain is EAGVTQFPSHSVIEKGQTVTLRCDPISGHDNLYWYRRVMGKEIKFLLHFVKESKQDESGMPNNRFLAERTGGTYSTLKVQPAELEDSGVYFCASSQDGHNGGYTDTQYFGPGTRLTVL.

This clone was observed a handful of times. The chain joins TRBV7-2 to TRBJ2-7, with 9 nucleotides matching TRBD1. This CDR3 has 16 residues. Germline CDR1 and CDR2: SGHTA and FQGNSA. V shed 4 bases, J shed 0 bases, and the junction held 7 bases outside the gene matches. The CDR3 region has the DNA TGTGCCAGCAGCTCGGCGGGACAGGGATACTCCTACGAGCAGTACTTC. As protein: CASSSAGQGYSYEQYF.

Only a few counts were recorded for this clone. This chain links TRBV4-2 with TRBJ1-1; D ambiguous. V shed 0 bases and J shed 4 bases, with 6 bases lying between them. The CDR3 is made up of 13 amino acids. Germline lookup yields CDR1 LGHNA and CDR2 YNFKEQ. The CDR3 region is CASSQEESTEAFF. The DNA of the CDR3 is TGTGCCAGCAGCCAAGAGGAGTCCACTGAAGCTTTCTTT.

The CDR3 DNA reads as TGTGCCAGCAGCTTGGCGGGTAGCGGGGGGTACACAGATACGCAGTATTTT. Amino acid sequence: CASSLAGSGGYTDTQYF. V and J are TRBV5-4 and TRBJ2-3; 10 nucleotides match TRBD2. Per germline, CDR1 SGHNT and CDR2 YYREEE (reference sequence). Trimming at V came to 0 bases and at J to 2 bases, leaving 6 bases not matched to a gene. The CDR3 is 17 amino acids.

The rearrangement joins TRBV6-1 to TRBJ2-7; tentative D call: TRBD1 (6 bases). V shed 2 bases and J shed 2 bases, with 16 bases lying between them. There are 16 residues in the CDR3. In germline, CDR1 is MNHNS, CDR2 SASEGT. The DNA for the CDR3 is TGTGCCAGCAGTGAATCGGTGGCAGGGGCCCCCTACGAGCAGTACTTC. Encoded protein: CASSESVAGAPYEQYF.

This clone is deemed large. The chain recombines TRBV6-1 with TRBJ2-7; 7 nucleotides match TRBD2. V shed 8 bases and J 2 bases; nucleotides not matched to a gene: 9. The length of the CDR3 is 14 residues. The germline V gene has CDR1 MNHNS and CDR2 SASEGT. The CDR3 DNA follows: TGTGCCAGCTCCTTCTCAGCGGGAACCTACGAGCAGTACTTC. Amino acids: CASSFSAGTYEQYF.